The present entry profiles one T cell receptor (beta chain) with its context. Its antigen remains unidentified. Quantitative 5'-RACE with molecular barcodes was used to make the TCR beta libraries. One entry per CDR3 protein results from TCRdb running MiXCR on the 5' RACE reads. The table shows approximately 350,000 distinct CDR3 sequences, with 20% occurring only once. This sample was included in a study of CD8 T cells in ankylosing spondylitis. Study findings and constraints: Clones linked with disease were CD8+ and fairly uncommon in the peripheral blood. A TCR beta motif of eight highly homologous variants appeared characteristic of ankylosing spondylitis blood.

J lost 8 bases, V lost 7 bases, and 11 bases had no gene match. Germline V gives CDR1 SQVTM, CDR2 ANQGSEA. This CDR3 is 14 amino acids long. The TCR was taken from a male donor with ankylosing spondylitis or in good health (not recorded which). The chain uses TRBV29-1 and TRBJ2-1; 10 positions agree with TRBD1. What was sequenced was blood, either unsorted or a sorted T cell fraction (not recorded which). CDR3 in amino acids: CSGAYRDRGDEQFF. In nucleotides, the CDR3 is TGCAGCGGGGCATATCGGGACAGGGGTGATGAGCAGTTCTTC.